The 26 T cell receptor beta chains below were found in one sample sequenced in a study of control samples from healthy donors and cancer patients (dated by TCRdb to 2020 to 2021). Preparation of the library involved the immunoSEQ multiplex PCR assay. The source is immuneACCESS, and TCRdb retained only in-frame sequences with V and J called. Part of the clones is not carried over; for the studies checked, unresolved V genes explain less than half of this, and the remainder is unexplained. The table for this sample lists under 140,000 clones; 88% of them were counted only once. The top ten constitute around 3.5% of the sample. Input material: PBMCs. Source of these receptors: a woman in her sixties with lung cancer.

The chain carries TRBV6-5 and TRBJ2-7; D not resolved. This CDR3 contains 15 residues. Per the germline V gene, CDR1 is MNHEY and CDR2 is SVGAGI. Deletions cut 2 bases from V and 3 bases from J, with 14 bases between. The CDR3: CASSYGSSGIYEQYF. The CDR3 DNA sequence: TGTGCCAGCAGTTACGGTTCGTCAGGAATCTACGAGCAGTACTTC.

The chain carries TRBV9 and TRBJ1-2; D might be TRBD1 (6 bases). The CDR3 is 15 amino acids. Germline lookup yields CDR1 SGDLS and CDR2 YYNGEE. V was trimmed by 5 bases and J by 2 bases, leaving 16 bases between them. The CDR3 nucleotides are TGTGCCAGCAGTCGGGGGCAGGGTGAGAACTATGGCTACACCTTC. Translated: CASSRGQGENYGYTF.

The rearrangement uses TRBV6-5 and TRBJ1-2; 9 nucleotides agree with TRBD1. There are 14 residues in the CDR3. V gave up 2 bases and J gave up 7 bases; unmatched junction bases: 5. CDR1 MNHEY and CDR2 SVGAGI come from the germline V gene. The CDR3 reads CASSYRQGEVGYTF. CDR3 DNA sequence: TGTGCCAGCAGTTACAGACAGGGGGAGGTTGGCTACACCTTC.

The gene calls are TRBV7-2 and TRBJ1-1; D is perhaps TRBD1 (5 bases). V lost 8 bases and J 1 base, leaving 14 bases between the germline ends. In germline, CDR1 is SGHTA, CDR2 FQGNSA. The CDR3 spans 14 residues. The CDR3 protein is CASAFSTENTEAFF. As DNA, the CDR3 is TGTGCCAGCGCCTTCTCGACAGAGAACACTGAAGCTTTCTTT.

V is TRBV7-2 and J is TRBJ1-2; 8 bases fit TRBD1. V shed 4 bases, J shed 4 bases, and the junction held 5 bases outside the gene matches. Per germline, CDR1 SGHTA and CDR2 FQGNSA. There are 14 residues in the CDR3. CDR3 coding DNA: TGTGCCAGCAGCTCGAGACAGGGGAGCTATGGCTACACCTTC. Translated: CASSSRQGSYGYTF.

V gene TRBV19 combines with J gene TRBJ2-2; no clear D. The CDR3 has 14 residues. Germline CDR1 reads LNHDA; CDR2 reads SQIVND (reference sequence). Trimming cost V 6 bases and J 4 bases, with 12 bases left between them. The CDR3 region has the DNA TGTGCCAGTAGCCCCCTCGGGCGCACCGGGGAGCTGTTTTTT. Its translation: CASSPLGRTGELFF.

This chain joins TRBV19 and TRBJ1-2; tentatively, D is TRBD1 (5 bases). V lost 5 bases and J lost 8, with 12 bases in between. The CDR3 has 12 amino acids. Germline V lookup: CDR1 LNHDA, CDR2 SQIVND (reference sequence). The CDR3 nucleotides read TGTGCCAGTAGTTTCCAGGGTACGGGCTACACCTTC. It specifies CASSFQGTGYTF.

In this sample, this clone turned up once. This chain links TRBV11-2 with TRBJ1-1; no reliable D call. Trimming left V 4 bases short and J 1 base short, with 7 bases between. The CDR3 sequence is 13 residues long. The germline CDR1 and CDR2 sequences are SGHAT and FQNNGV. CDR3 nucleotide sequence: TGTGCCAGCAGCTCCCGCGGGAACACTGAAGCTTTCTTT. As protein: CASSSRGNTEAFF.

This chain joins TRBV14 and TRBJ1-3; D remains unclear. Looked up from germline, CDR1 is SGHDN and CDR2 is FVKESK. CDR3 length: 12 residues. The V end lost 4 bases, the J end lost 1 base, and 2 bases lay between the germline ends. The CDR3 sequence: CASSPSGNTIYF. The CDR3 bases are TGTGCCAGCAGCCCTTCTGGAAACACCATATATTTT. The full variable domain, in which reference TRBV14 and TRBJ1-3 provide the parts outside the CDR3, is EAGVTQFPSHSVIEKGQTVTLRCDPISGHDNLYWYRRVMGKEIKFLLHFVKESKQDESGMPNNRFLAERTGGTYSTLKVQPAELEDSGVYFCASSPSGNTIYFGEGSWLTVV.

The chain combines TRBV7-2 with TRBJ1-5, with D tentatively TRBD1 (6 bases). Germline values: CDR1 SGHTA, CDR2 FQGNSA. With 5 bases removed from V and 3 bases from J, the gap between germline ends came to 8 bases. The CDR3 totals 13 residues. The CDR3 region has the DNA TGTGCCAGCAGCGGACAGCTCAATCAGCCCCAGCATTTT. It yields the protein CASSGQLNQPQHF.

The chain recombines TRBV21-1 with TRBJ2-7. TRBV21-1 is deemed a pseudogene. This CDR3 contains 12 residues. Here the CDR3 reads CASSKGSYEQYF. CDR3 in DNA: TGTGCCAGCAGCAAAGGGTCTTACGAGCAGTACTTC.

The V call is TRBV7-2, the J call TRBJ2-1; the D gene is possibly TRBD2 (6 bases). The germline gives CDR1 SGHTA, CDR2 FQGNSA. Trimming took 5 bases from V and 2 from J, leaving 19 bases between them. The CDR3 has 17 amino acids. The CDR3 protein is CASSRRGLDSTYNEQFF. The CDR3 bases are TGTGCCAGCAGCAGACGGGGACTCGACTCGACCTACAATGAGCAGTTCTTC.

This sequence joins TRBV10-3 and TRBJ2-3, with D perhaps being TRBD1 or TRBD2 (5 bases each). The CDR3 has 12 amino acids. The V end was cut by 5 bases, the J end by 13 bases, with 16 bases between. Germline lookup yields CDR1 ENHRY and CDR2 SYGVKD. The CDR3 protein is CAISSPDEGKYF. In DNA, the CDR3 is TGTGCCATCAGTAGTCCAGATGAGGGGAAGTATTTT.

V usage is TRBV25-1 and J usage is TRBJ2-1; 12 positions match TRBD2. Germline V gene sequence: CDR1 MGHDK, CDR2 SYGVNS. With 5 bases clipped from V and 6 bases from J, the junction kept 5 bases outside the gene matches. There are 15 residues in the CDR3. CDR3 residues: CASSKTSGGGNEQFF. The CDR3 DNA reads TGTGCCAGCAGTAAGACTAGCGGGGGTGGCAATGAGCAGTTCTTC.

The CDR3: CASSLTGTRTPNEQFF. In DNA form, the CDR3 reads TGTGCCAGCAGTCTTACAGGGACCCGGACGCCCAATGAGCAGTTCTTC. The rearrangement uses TRBV27 and TRBJ2-1; tentative D call: TRBD1 (6 bases). The CDR3 sequence is 16 residues long. Trimming stripped 5 bases from V and 6 bases from J, with 20 bases between. The germline CDR1 and CDR2 sequences are MNHEY and SMNVEV (reference sequence).

The chain links TRBV5-4 to TRBJ2-7, with D unclear. Trimming took off 4 bases at V and 0 bases at J, with 14 bases between the two ends. The CDR3 is 15 residues long. The germline V gene has CDR1 SGHNT and CDR2 YYREEE (reference sequence). The CDR3 protein is CASSQNWGSSYEQYF. In DNA form, the CDR3 reads TGTGCCAGCAGCCAGAACTGGGGTAGCTCCTACGAGCAGTACTTC.

This clone was picked up one time. This chain joins TRBV19 and TRBJ2-7, with 7 nucleotides matching TRBD1. The CDR3 has 15 residues. From germline, CDR1 is LNHDA and CDR2 SQIVND (reference sequence). With V trimmed by 5 bases and J by 3 bases, 10 bases remained unmatched. The CDR3 reads CASSGGQPRGYEQYF. The CDR3 DNA reads TGTGCCAGTAGTGGGGGACAGCCCCGAGGCTACGAGCAGTACTTC.

The gene calls are TRBV25-1 and TRBJ2-5, with D perhaps matching TRBD2 (7 bases). V lost 6 bases and J lost 5, with 16 bases in between. CDR1 and CDR2 (germline): MGHDK, SYGVNS. The CDR3 is made up of 14 amino acids. The CDR3 here is CASSLGGAGETQYF. CDR3 coding DNA: TGTGCCAGCAGCTTGGGGGGGGCAGGGGAGACCCAGTACTTC.

The gene calls are TRBV4-1 and TRBJ2-5; D not certain. The CDR3 is 17 residues long. The germline CDR1 and CDR2 sequences are MGHRA and YSYEKL. The V gene lost 0 bases and the J gene lost 5 bases, with 19 bases spanning the gap. The CDR3 DNA is TGCGCCAGCAGCCAAGATCGCGACTCCGGTTTGGGGGAGACCCAGTACTTC. Protein: CASSQDRDSGLGETQYF.

The chain joins TRBV5-4 to TRBJ2-1; D possibly corresponds to TRBD2 (7 bases). Germline V CDR1 and CDR2: SGHNT, YYREEE (reference sequence). This CDR3 comprises 15 residues. The ends were cut back, 2 bases at V and 4 bases at J, with 13 bases in the middle. The CDR3 here is CASSFGGAGYNEQFF. The CDR3 DNA sequence: TGTGCCAGCAGCTTTGGGGGGGCAGGGTACAATGAGCAGTTCTTC. The full variable domain, completed using reference TRBV5-4 and TRBJ2-1, is ETGVTQSPTHLIKTRGQQVTLRCSSQSGHNTVSWYQQALGQGPQFIFQYYREEENGRGNFPPRFSGLQFPNYSSELNVNALELDDSALYLCASSFGGAGYNEQFFGPGTRLTVL.

The V call is TRBV28, the J call TRBJ2-1, with 16 bases that match TRBD2. Germline CDR1 reads MDHEN; CDR2 reads SYDVKM. Trimming removed 3 bases from V and 5 bases from J; junction bases left unmatched: 1. This CDR3 comprises 16 residues. CDR3 coding DNA: TGTGCCAGCAGTTTGGGACTAGCGGGAGGGGACAATGAGCAGTTCTTC. Translation gives CASSLGLAGGDNEQFF.

This clone showed up just once. The J gene is TRBJ1-1, the V gene TRBV12-3 or TRBV12-4; D is unresolved. The ends were cut back, 2 bases at V and 1 base at J, with 5 bases in the middle. CDR3 size: 13 residues. CDR3 in DNA: TGTGCCAGCAGTTTATTACAGAACACTGAAGCTTTCTTT. This translates into CASSLLQNTEAFF.

The chain employs TRBV12-3 or TRBV12-4 and TRBJ2-7; D remains ambiguous. The CDR3 totals 11 residues. V was shortened by 5 bases and J by 1 base, with 3 bases between the two germline ends. The chain's CDR3 is CASSGSYEQYF. In DNA form, the CDR3 reads TGTGCCAGCAGTGGGTCCTACGAGCAGTACTTC.

The V call is TRBV7-2, the J call TRBJ2-5; no clear D. The germline gives CDR1 SGHTA, CDR2 FQGNSA. The CDR3 is made up of 14 amino acids. With 0 bases removed from V and 5 bases from J, the gap between germline ends came to 10 bases. The CDR3 is CASSLAGERETQYF. In nucleotides, the CDR3 is TGTGCCAGCAGCTTAGCGGGTGAAAGGGAGACCCAGTACTTC. The entire variable domain, with the rest obtained from reference TRBV7-2 and TRBJ2-5, is as follows: GAGVSQSPSNKVTEKGKDVELRCDPISGHTALYWYRQSLGQGLEFLIYFQGNSAPDKSGLPSDRFSAERTGGSVSTLTIQRTQQEDSAVYLCASSLAGERETQYFGPGTRLLVL.

V gene TRBV6-1 combines with J gene TRBJ2-5; D gene uncertain. The CDR3 loop spans 13 amino acids. Germline V gives CDR1 MNHNS, CDR2 SASEGT. V was clipped by 3 bases and J by 1 base, with 6 bases between them. The CDR3 protein is CASSEVVQETQYF. Here the CDR3 DNA reads TGTGCCAGCAGTGAGGTGGTCCAAGAGACCCAGTACTTC.

The chain carries TRBV5-1 and TRBJ1-2, with 7 positions matching TRBD1. Germline-derived CDR1 and CDR2 are SGHRS and YFSETQ. V dropped 1 base and J dropped 0; count of bases not matched to a gene: 12. There are 18 residues in the CDR3. CDR3 sequence (DNA): TGCGCCAGCAGCTTGTTGTTTCAGGGGGGTCGAGCTAACTATGGCTACACCTTC. It specifies CASSLLFQGGRANYGYTF.